The 13 T cell receptor beta chains presented below share a single source sample, sequenced in a study of blood T cell repertoires in COVID-19 (dated by TCRdb to 2019 to 2021). Library prep was done by the immunoSEQ multiplex PCR assay. In its TCRdb copy, this immuneACCESS table keeps in-frame sequences only and misses some clones. Where compared with another copy, unresolved V genes explain less than half of these, and the others have no known cause. The sample table holds approximately 200,000 clones, of which about 81% were seen once. Roughly 10% of the sample lies in the top ten. Sequences were obtained from peripheral blood. These receptor sequences come from a woman of 80 years or more with COVID-19, enrolled during active disease.

This clone has only one observation. This chain uses TRBV2 with TRBJ2-6, with TRBD2 as a possible D gene (5 bases). Germline V CDR1 and CDR2: SNHLY, FYNNEI. The V end lost 2 bases, the J end lost 2 bases, and 7 bases lay between the germline ends. The CDR3 has 15 residues. The CDR3 is CASSERGAGANVLTF. The DNA for the CDR3 is TGTGCCAGCAGTGAACGGGGAGCTGGGGCCAACGTCCTGACTTTC.

Here the CDR3 DNA reads TGCAGCGTCCCCCGAAGGGGACAGGGAATCACTGAAGCTTTCTTT. It yields the protein CSVPRRGQGITEAFF. This chain uses TRBV29-1 with TRBJ1-1; TRBD1 aligns across 9 bases. Losses at the gene ends were 6 bases for V and 4 bases for J; bases not matched to a gene: 12. Germline CDR1 reads SQVTM; CDR2 reads ANQGSEA. This CDR3 spans 15 amino acids. Full variable domain (remainder filled in from reference TRBV29-1 and TRBJ1-1): SAVISQKPSRDICQRGTSLTIQCQVDSQVTMMFWYRQQPGQSLTLIATANQGSEATYESGFVIDKFPISRPNLTFSTLTVSNMSPEDSSIYLCSVPRRGQGITEAFFGQGTRLTVV.

The chain joins TRBV7-9 to TRBJ2-3, with a possible D match to TRBD2 (6 bases). With 5 bases removed from V and 8 bases from J, the gap between germline ends came to 14 bases. The CDR3 has 13 amino acids. The germline V gene has CDR1 SEHNR and CDR2 FQNEAQ (reference sequence). The DNA of the CDR3 is TGTGCCAGCAGCATCCCGGGGGTGGGTACGCAGTATTTT. This gives the protein CASSIPGVGTQYF.

The chain links TRBV9 to TRBJ1-3, with no clear D. Germline V gene lookup returns CDR1 SGDLS and CDR2 YYNGEE. The CDR3 runs to 13 residues. V lost 0 bases to trimming and J lost 7 bases, with 8 bases between them. The CDR3 is CASSVGGRNTIYF. CDR3 coding DNA: TGTGCCAGCAGCGTAGGAGGGAGGAACACCATATATTTT.

This clone was counted only a few times. The V and J genes are TRBV3-1 (or the pseudogene TRBV3-2) and TRBJ2-2; 7 bases are a match to TRBD1. V dropped 0 bases and J dropped 1; count of bases not matched to a gene: 14. Germline CDR1 reads LGHDT; CDR2 reads YNNKEL (reference sequence). The CDR3 contains 20 residues. The CDR3: CASSQDWWDSGQMNTGELFF. The CDR3 DNA is TGTGCCAGCAGCCAAGATTGGTGGGATTCGGGACAGATGAACACCGGGGAGCTGTTTTTT.

The chain combines TRBV10-3 with TRBJ2-7, with TRBD1 identical over 8 bases. V gave up 4 bases and J gave up 3 bases; unmatched junction bases: 8. This CDR3 comprises 15 residues. Germline V lookup: CDR1 ENHRY, CDR2 SYGVKD. CDR3: CAISAKDREDYEQYF. The CDR3 coding sequence is TGTGCCATCAGTGCAAAGGACAGGGAAGACTACGAGCAGTACTTC.

Details on this clone: A much larger clone is a single base away; this may be a read error. The chain joins TRBV15 to TRBJ2-6, with 11 bases matching TRBD1. This CDR3 region has 18 residues. Germline trimming cut 8 bases from V and 2 bases from J; bases unmatched to any gene: 11. Germline V gives CDR1 LNHNV, CDR2 YYDKDF (reference sequence). The CDR3 DNA reads TGTGCCACCTCCAACCGGGACAGGGGGGGGGCTGGGGCCAACGTCCTGACTTTC. Translating gives CATSNRDRGGAGANVLTF.

This clone was found a few times. The V call is TRBV6-2 or TRBV6-3, the J call TRBJ2-1, with a possible D match to TRBD1 (5 bases). Germline CDR1 MNHEY, CDR2 SVGEGT. Trimming pared 6 bases from V and 1 base from J, leaving 10 bases between. The CDR3 covers 14 residues. CDR3 bases: TGTGCCAGCAGCGAGGACACTTCCTACAATGAGCAGTTCTTC. Protein sequence: CASSEDTSYNEQFF.

The rearrangement joins TRBV29-1 to TRBJ1-2; TRBD1 matches at 9 bases. Germline values: CDR1 SQVTM, CDR2 ANQGSEA. The CDR3 is 12 residues long. The J segment lost 4 bases and the V segment lost 6 bases, leaving 3 bases of the junction unmatched. The CDR3: CSVGQGSYGYTF. CDR3 bases: TGCAGCGTCGGACAGGGGAGCTATGGCTACACCTTC.

The chain couples TRBV6-1 to TRBJ2-5, with 7 bases fitting TRBD2. CDR1 is MNHNS, CDR2 SASEGT, per germline. Losses at the gene ends were 1 base for V and 5 bases for J; bases not matched to a gene: 22. This CDR3 region has 20 residues. The CDR3 spells CASSEGTASRVGGLYETQYF. The CDR3 coding sequence is TGTGCCAGCAGTGAAGGGACGGCTAGCAGAGTGGGGGGGTTATACGAGACCCAGTACTTC.

The chain carries TRBV10-3 and TRBJ2-3; tentative D call: TRBD1 (6 bases). V was pared by 4 bases and J by 1 base, with 12 bases between. Germline values: CDR1 ENHRY, CDR2 SYGVKD. CDR3 length equals 15 residues. For the CDR3, the DNA is TGTGCCATCAGTGGTAGACAGGCCCGCACAGATACGCAGTATTTT. Translated: CAISGRQARTDTQYF.

This rearrangement joins TRBV27 to TRBJ2-7; D is undetermined. Germline V lookup: CDR1 MNHEY, CDR2 SMNVEV (reference sequence). CDR3 size: 14 residues. The V gene lost 2 bases and the J gene lost 3 bases, with 11 bases spanning the gap. This CDR3 is CASSLRSAFYEQYF. CDR3 sequence (DNA): TGTGCCAGCAGTTTACGAAGCGCGTTCTACGAGCAGTACTTC.

The genes are TRBV3-1 (or the pseudogene TRBV3-2) and TRBJ1-1; the D is unclear. CDR1 is LGHDT and CDR2 is YNNKEL in the germline V gene (reference sequence). The V gene lost 1 base and the J gene lost 2 bases, with 11 bases spanning the gap. The CDR3 sequence is 15 residues long. The CDR3 reads CASSQASSGNTEAFF. DNA of the CDR3: TGTGCCAGCAGCCAAGCTTCCAGCGGTAACACTGAAGCTTTCTTT.